Following are 3 T cell receptor beta chains from one sample sequenced in a study of PD-L1 blockade in urothelial cancer. Clones were sequenced by immunoSEQ multiplex PCR, and TCRdb holds only the in-frame ones, with some missing. Among approximately 39,000 clones, around 89% were seen once, and the ten largest hold about 1.9%. The source material was PBMCs, sampled around atezolizumab (anti-PD-L1) treatment. The receptors derive from a man in his fifties or sixties with urothelial cancer.

This clone appeared a few times. The chain is built from TRBV29-1 and TRBJ2-2; 8 nucleotides match TRBD1. This CDR3 has 14 amino acids. Losses at the gene ends were 6 bases for V and 4 bases for J; bases not matched to a gene: 7. Germline CDR1 reads SQVTM; CDR2 reads ANQGSEA. CDR3 DNA: TGCAGCGTGCTACAGGGGGAAGGCACCGGGGAGCTGTTTTTT. It yields the protein CSVLQGEGTGELFF.

In its sample, this clone was seen once. The V and J genes are TRBV7-5 and TRBJ1-5; the table calls TRBD1, which could not be checked here. TRBV7-5 is a listed pseudogene. The CDR3 is 16 amino acids. CDR3 sequence reads: CVRSLAGTGRNQPQHF. In DNA, the CDR3 is TGTGTCAGAAGCTTAGCGGGGACAGGCCGCAATCAGCCCCAGCATTTT.

The J gene is TRBJ1-2, the V gene TRBV5-1; D may be TRBD1 (5 bases). Germline V gives CDR1 SGHRS, CDR2 YFSETQ. The CDR3 spans 11 residues. V was trimmed by 7 bases and J by 8 bases, leaving 12 bases between them. CDR3 in DNA: TGCGCCAGCGGGGGGTCGGAGGGCTACACCTTC. Translated, it gives CASGGSEGYTF.